Following are 28 T cell receptor beta chains from one sample sequenced in a study of graft-versus-host responses after intestinal transplantation. Using immunoSEQ multiplex PCR, the repertoire was profiled, and TCRdb retains in-frame clones only, with some absent. Of 38,000 or so clones listed, around 96% were seen once; the top ten hold 0.5% to 0.6%. Their target antigens are unknown. The sample in question was unstimulated CD8+ T cells sorted from spleen or lymph node cells, obtained before transplant. The receptors were sampled from a human donor who was the organ donor for an intestinal transplant.

J is TRBJ1-4 and V is TRBV2, with 7 positions matching TRBD1. The CDR3 runs to 16 residues. Trimming took 2 bases from V and 5 from J; bases not matched to a gene: 8. Germline CDR1 and CDR2: SNHLY and FYNNEI. CDR3 sequence (DNA): TGTGCCAGCAGTGAATCCAGGGGGGGGCCAAATGAAAAACTGTTTTTT. Its protein product is CASSESRGGPNEKLFF.

The chain couples TRBV4-3 to TRBJ2-3; D ambiguous. This CDR3 region has 18 residues. From germline, CDR1 is LGHNA and CDR2 YSLEER. V lost 0 bases to trimming and J lost 2 bases, with 18 bases between them. The CDR3 sequence: CASSQDESGVRATDTQYF. For the CDR3, the DNA is TGCGCCAGCAGCCAAGACGAGTCAGGTGTTAGGGCCACAGATACGCAGTATTTT.

The V gene is TRBV4-3, the J gene TRBJ1-2, with 9 bases lining up with TRBD1. V was clipped by 0 bases and J by 4 bases; unmatched bases: 9. This CDR3 comprises 17 residues. Per germline, CDR1 LGHNA and CDR2 YSLEER. The CDR3 is CASSQDGGTGLIYGYTF. As DNA, the CDR3 is TGCGCCAGCAGCCAAGACGGGGGGACAGGGTTGATCTATGGCTACACCTTC.

This chain joins TRBV4-3 and TRBJ2-2; 7 bases are a match to TRBD2. The V and J ends lost 0 bases and 1 base, in that order; junction bases with no gene match: 5. Germline V gene sequence: CDR1 LGHNA, CDR2 YSLEER. The CDR3 is made up of 17 amino acids. CDR3 amino acids: CASSQDFRGGNTGELFF. The DNA for the CDR3 is TGCGCCAGCAGCCAAGATTTCCGCGGGGGGAACACCGGGGAGCTGTTTTTT.

The rearrangement joins TRBV27 to TRBJ2-7, with no clear D. The CDR3 sequence is 14 residues long. The germline V gene encodes CDR1 MNHEY and CDR2 SMNVEV (reference sequence). V gave up 6 bases and J gave up 7 bases, with 19 bases separating them. CDR3 loop: CASSSAEKVGEQYF. DNA of the CDR3: TGTGCCAGCAGCTCCGCCGAAAAGGTGGGGGAGCAGTACTTC.

This clone showed up just a few times. J is TRBJ2-7 and V is TRBV5-4; 7 nucleotides align to TRBD1. V trimming: 2 bases; J trimming: 1 base; junction bases outside the gene matches: 3. The CDR3 contains 14 residues. Germline V lookup: CDR1 SGHNT, CDR2 YYREEE (reference sequence). The CDR3 DNA follows: TGTGCCAGCAGCTTACCGGGACAGTCCTACGAGCAGTACTTC. Translation gives CASSLPGQSYEQYF.

This rearrangement joins TRBV2 to TRBJ2-7, with 10 bases that match TRBD2. Germline V lookup: CDR1 SNHLY, CDR2 FYNNEI. The CDR3 runs 16 residues. V dropped 3 bases and J dropped 2; count of bases not matched to a gene: 7. DNA of the CDR3: TGTGCCAGCAGTGAGTTGACTAGCGGGTTCCCCTACGAGCAGTACTTC. This codes for CASSELTSGFPYEQYF.

The V call is TRBV11-2, the J call TRBJ2-5; D unclear. Germline loops: CDR1 SGHAT, CDR2 FQNNGV. This CDR3 comprises 16 residues. The V and J ends lost 3 bases and 2 bases respectively, with 16 bases between them. The CDR3 nucleotides are TGTGCCAGCAGCTTCGGGCCACCAAGTCTGCAAGAGACCCAGTACTTC. As protein: CASSFGPPSLQETQYF.

CDR3 amino acids: CSVGDRGQSSYEQYF. DNA of the CDR3: TGCAGCGTTGGGGACAGGGGCCAAAGCTCCTACGAGCAGTACTTC. The chain has TRBV29-1 and TRBJ2-7; TRBD1 matches at 10 bases. V dropped 4 bases and J dropped 0; count of bases not matched to a gene: 6. Germline loops: CDR1 SQVTM, CDR2 ANQGSEA. The CDR3 runs to 15 residues.

The chain carries TRBV7-8 and TRBJ2-7; the D is unclear. V was trimmed by 0 bases and J by 1 base, leaving 13 bases between them. Germline V gene data show CDR1 as SGHVS and CDR2 as FQNEAQ. There are 16 residues in the CDR3. The CDR3 region has the DNA TGTGCCAGCAGCTTAGCGTTGTGGGCAGGATCCTACGAGCAGTACTTC. Its protein product is CASSLALWAGSYEQYF.

The V and J genes are TRBV19 and TRBJ2-7; no reliable D call. V was shortened by 3 bases and J by 6 bases, with 9 bases between the two germline ends. This CDR3 is 12 amino acids long. Germline CDR1 and CDR2: LNHDA and SQIVND (reference sequence). The chain's CDR3 is CASSISGVEQYF. The CDR3 coding sequence is TGTGCCAGTAGTATCTCGGGTGTCGAGCAGTACTTC.

CDR3 residues: CASSQTTGEGEAFF. Here the CDR3 DNA reads TGTGCCAGCAGCCAAACGACAGGGGAAGGGGAAGCTTTCTTT. V and J are TRBV5-4 and TRBJ1-1; 8 nucleotides match TRBD1. Trimming took 4 bases from V and 8 from J; bases not matched to a gene: 10. Germline loops: CDR1 SGHNT, CDR2 YYREEE (reference sequence). This CDR3 has 14 amino acids.

This chain connects TRBV11-2 to TRBJ2-1; TRBD2 aligns across 7 bases. The CDR3 consists of 11 residues. Unmatched junction bases numbered 5, after V lost 4 bases and J lost 14 bases. Germline V gene sequence: CDR1 SGHAT, CDR2 FQNNGV. CDR3 residues: CASSWGGREFF. The CDR3 DNA reads as TGTGCCAGCAGCTGGGGGGGGAGGGAGTTCTTC. Drawing the rest from reference TRBV11-2 and TRBJ2-1, the complete variable domain is EAGVAQSPRYKIIEKRQSVAFWCNPISGHATLYWYQQILGQGPKLLIQFQNNGVVDDSQLPKDRFSAERLKGVDSTLKIQPAKLEDSAVYLCASSWGGREFFGPGTRLTVL.

The chain has TRBV9 and TRBJ2-1, with 8 bases matching TRBD1. The V segment lost 4 bases and the J segment 6 bases; nucleotides outside the gene matches: 9. CDR1 is SGDLS and CDR2 is YYNGEE in the germline V gene. This CDR3 region has 15 residues. The CDR3 coding sequence is TGTGCCAGCAGCTTATACATAACAGGGGGCAATGAGCAGTTCTTC. It yields the protein CASSLYITGGNEQFF.

V and J are TRBV13 and TRBJ1-3; tentatively, D is TRBD1 (6 bases). The CDR3 sequence is 14 residues long. With 0 bases removed from V and 8 bases from J, the gap between germline ends came to 11 bases. Germline V CDR1 and CDR2: PRHDT, FYEKMQ (reference sequence). The CDR3 here is CASSLGQGGDTIYF. The CDR3 DNA is TGTGCCAGCAGCTTAGGACAGGGTGGGGACACCATATATTTT.

This clone was detected only once. The V call is TRBV29-1, the J call TRBJ1-1; TRBD1 is a possible D gene (5 bases). Trimming removed 6 bases from V and 5 bases from J, with 13 bases in between. The germline V gene has CDR1 SQVTM and CDR2 ANQGSEA. There are 12 residues in the CDR3. DNA for the CDR3: TGCAGCGTAACGGGACTGAGGACTGAAGCTTTCTTT. Residues: CSVTGLRTEAFF.

The chain employs TRBV6-6 and TRBJ1-1; the D is unclear. Germline CDR1 is MNHNY and CDR2 is SVGAGI (reference sequence). The germline V and J ends were trimmed by 0 bases and 6 bases, with 11 bases remaining between them. CDR3 length equals 14 residues. CDR3 loop: CASSYSAAAAEAFF. In DNA form, the CDR3 reads TGTGCCAGCAGTTACTCGGCTGCGGCCGCTGAAGCTTTCTTT.

The CDR3: CAGTSGGAKDTQYF. The CDR3 DNA follows: TGTGCCGGGACTAGCGGGGGGGCCAAAGATACGCAGTATTTT. This chain uses TRBV11-2 with TRBJ2-3; 16 nucleotides line up with TRBD2. V was clipped by 11 bases and J by 5 bases; unmatched bases: 4. The length of the CDR3 is 14 residues. Germline V gene sequence: CDR1 SGHAT, CDR2 FQNNGV. The full variable domain, its missing parts supplied by reference TRBV11-2 and TRBJ2-3, is EAGVAQSPRYKIIEKRQSVAFWCNPISGHATLYWYQQILGQGPKLLIQFQNNGVVDDSQLPKDRFSAERLKGVDSTLKIQPAKLEDSAVYLCAGTSGGAKDTQYFGPGTRLTVL.

The chain couples TRBV4-3 to TRBJ2-7, with 10 positions matching TRBD2. The CDR3 totals 15 residues. CDR1 is LGHNA, CDR2 YSLEER, per germline. J was trimmed by 1 base and V by 1 base; bases with no gene match: 1. CDR3 nucleotides: TGCGCCAGCAGCCAAGGTAGCGGGGGGTCCTACGAGCAGTACTTC. It is translated as CASSQGSGGSYEQYF.

About this clone itself: Other DNA sequences of this sample code for an identical CDR3. The chain links TRBV7-9 to TRBJ2-1; D is perhaps TRBD2 (7 bases). V lost 5 bases to trimming and J lost 0 bases, with 11 bases between them. This CDR3 has 15 amino acids. Germline lookup yields CDR1 SEHNR and CDR2 FQNEAQ (reference sequence). CDR3 DNA: TGTGCCAGCAGCCCTGGGGGGGCCTCCTACAATGAGCAGTTCTTC. Its protein is CASSPGGASYNEQFF.

The chain is built from TRBV9 and TRBJ2-1, with a tentative D call TRBD1 (6 bases). This CDR3 region has 17 residues. V was cut by 3 bases and J by 5 bases, with 21 bases left in between. CDR1 SGDLS and CDR2 YYNGEE come from the germline V gene. DNA of the CDR3: TGTGCCAGCAGCGCTTATTTAGACAGGCGTCAGGACAATGAGCAGTTCTTC. Translating it yields CASSAYLDRRQDNEQFF.

The gene calls are TRBV5-5 and TRBJ1-1; no firm D call. Between the trimmed V and J ends, which lost 3 bases and 0 bases, there was a span of 12 bases. Germline V gene sequence: CDR1 SGHKS, CDR2 YYEKEE (reference sequence). This CDR3 has 15 residues. CDR3 nucleotides: TGTGCCAGCAGCTACGACGGTTCCGTGAACACTGAAGCTTTCTTT. Encoded protein: CASSYDGSVNTEAFF.

This clone appeared a single time. The genes are TRBV15 and TRBJ2-7; 9 nucleotides match TRBD1. The CDR3 has 17 residues. V shed 1 base and J 2 bases; nucleotides not matched to a gene: 9. Germline lookup yields CDR1 LNHNV and CDR2 YYDKDF (reference sequence). The CDR3 DNA reads TGTGCCACCAGCAGAGGGGGAGGGACAGGGCTGCCCTACGAGCAGTACTTC. Protein product: CATSRGGGTGLPYEQYF. The full variable domain, completed using reference TRBV15 and TRBJ2-7, is DAMVIQNPRYQVTQFGKPVTLSCSQTLNHNVMYWYQQKSSQAPKLLFHYYDKDFNNEADTPDNFQSRRPNTSFCFLDIRSPGLGDTAMYLCATSRGGGTGLPYEQYFGPGTRLTVT.

This chain links TRBV6-5 with TRBJ1-2; no clear D. V was shortened by 0 bases and J by 6 bases, with 17 bases between the two germline ends. This CDR3 is built from 16 residues. Germline values: CDR1 MNHEY, CDR2 SVGAGI. CDR3 sequence (DNA): TGTGCCAGCAGTTACTCGATATTTGCTGGATTTAATGGCTACACCTTC. It specifies CASSYSIFAGFNGYTF.

This chain uses TRBV20-1 with TRBJ1-1; D is unresolved. Germline-derived CDR1 and CDR2 are DFQATT and SNEGSKA (reference sequence). This CDR3 spans 9 amino acids. Trimming left V 8 bases short and J 10 bases short, with 11 bases between. This CDR3 is CSTSLVAFF. The CDR3 coding sequence is TGCAGTACCTCCCTGGTAGCTTTCTTT.

A remark on this clone: An end of the junction does not agree with germline; a read error may underlie this. V and J are TRBV7-7 and TRBJ2-3; D could derive from TRBD1 or TRBD2 (6 bases each). This CDR3 comprises 14 residues. Germline V gene data show CDR1 as SSHAT and CDR2 as FNYEAQ (reference sequence). The CDR3 loop reads CASSLESGASTQYF. The DNA of the CDR3 is TGTGCTAGCAGCTTAGAATCGGGGGCTAGCACGCAGTATTTT.

CDR3 in amino acids: CASSLSQVYYEQYF. The CDR3 coding sequence is TGTGCCAGCAGCTTGTCACAGGTTTACTACGAGCAGTACTTC. This chain uses TRBV5-4 with TRBJ2-5, with D perhaps matching TRBD1 (5 bases). The J call may be faulty, since TRBJ2-7 better matches the DNA end. The CDR3 runs 14 residues. In germline, CDR1 is SGHNT, CDR2 YYREEE (reference sequence).

The rearrangement joins TRBV5-1 to TRBJ2-7, with D unresolved. Deletions cut 2 bases from V and 0 bases from J, with 9 bases between. Germline V gives CDR1 SGHRS, CDR2 YFSETQ. This CDR3 has 14 amino acids. CDR3: CASSLAAPSYEQYF. Here the CDR3 DNA reads TGCGCCAGCAGCTTAGCCGCTCCCTCCTACGAGCAGTACTTC. Full variable domain (rest looked up from reference TRBV5-1 and TRBJ2-7): KAGVTQTPRYLIKTRGQQVTLSCSPISGHRSVSWYQQTPGQGLQFLFEYFSETQRNKGNFPGRFSGRQFSNSRSEMNVSTLELGDSALYLCASSLAAPSYEQYFGPGTRLTVT.